Listed below are T cell receptor beta chains from one sample, sequenced in a study of regulatory T cells in long-lasting Graves disease. TCRdb re-derived calls from the multiplex PCR reads in MiXCR, one entry per CDR3 protein. The table records hundreds of thousands of distinct CDR3 sequences, roughly a fifth of them present only once. The sample here was peripheral blood mononuclear cells (PBMCs), taken when the disease was refractory, from a patient treated with antithyroid drugs. The receptors were gathered from a female donor with Graves disease. Each CDR3 is given with its conserved first and last residue. The order of the fields is J gene, clone size, D gene, V gene, CDR3 protein, CDR3 DNA. The D gene is left open where the match is weak. Clone size, where shown, is once, few, many, or a class for clones that have expanded.

j_call: TRBJ2-7
clone_size: NA
d_call: NA
v_call: TRBV4-1
cdr3_aa: CASSPSKGYEQYF
cdr3_nt: TGCGCCAGCAGCCCGAGTAAGGGGTACGAGCAGTACTTC

j_call: TRBJ2-7
clone_size: NA
d_call: TRBD2
v_call: TRBV10-3
cdr3_aa: CAISDGRGGYEQYF
cdr3_nt: TGTGCCATCAGTGATGGGAGGGGTGGGTACGAGCAGTACTTC

j_call: TRBJ1-1
clone_size: NA
d_call: NA
v_call: TRBV13
cdr3_aa: CASSSRPSTEAFF
cdr3_nt: TGTGCCAGCAGCTCCCGTCCCTCGACTGAAGCTTTCTTT

j_call: TRBJ2-5
clone_size: NA
d_call: NA
v_call: TRBV24-1
cdr3_aa: CAASDLGGVRETQYF
cdr3_nt: TGTGCCGCCAGTGATCTAGGAGGGGTACGAGAGACCCAGTACTTC

j_call: TRBJ2-7
clone_size: once
d_call: TRBD1
v_call: TRBV7-2
cdr3_aa: CASSTDRVRYEQYF
cdr3_nt: TGTGCCAGCAGCACAGACAGGGTACGCTACGAGCAGTACTTC

j_call: TRBJ2-7
clone_size: many
d_call: TRBD1
v_call: TRBV7-2
cdr3_aa: CASSLPDRVSYEQYF
cdr3_nt: TGTGCCAGCAGCCTTCCTGACAGGGTATCCTACGAGCAGTACTTC

j_call: TRBJ2-3
clone_size: NA
d_call: TRBD1
v_call: TRBV6-1
cdr3_aa: CASRSGTGALRDTQYF
cdr3_nt: TGTGCCAGCAGATCCGGGACAGGGGCCCTCAGGGATACGCAGTATTTT

j_call: TRBJ1-2
clone_size: many
d_call: NA
v_call: TRBV28
cdr3_aa: CASTPPDRILYGYTF
cdr3_nt: TGTGCCAGCACCCCCCCCGACCGGATCCTCTATGGCTACACCTTC

j_call: TRBJ1-3
clone_size: NA
d_call: NA
v_call: TRBV6-1
cdr3_aa: CASSPDGTSGNTIYF
cdr3_nt: TGTGCCAGCAGCCCAGACGGAACCTCTGGAAACACCATATATTTT

j_call: TRBJ1-4
clone_size: NA
d_call: NA
v_call: TRBV28
cdr3_aa: CASSGFRNEKLFF
cdr3_nt: TGTGCCAGCAGCGGATTTAGAAATGAAAAACTGTTTTTT

j_call: TRBJ1-1
clone_size: many
d_call: TRBD1
v_call: TRBV10-3
cdr3_aa: CAISARGTGYTEAFF
cdr3_nt: TGTGCCATCAGTGCTCGCGGGACAGGTTACACTGAAGCTTTCTTT

j_call: TRBJ1-1
clone_size: NA
d_call: TRBD1
v_call: TRBV6-2/TRBV6-3
cdr3_aa: CASSSTGQGAFRFGAFF
cdr3_nt: TGTGCCAGCAGTTCCACGGGACAGGGGGCTTTCAGGTTTGGGGCTTTCTTT

j_call: TRBJ2-2
clone_size: NA
d_call: TRBD1
v_call: TRBV5-6
cdr3_aa: CASSWGPGGSVGELFF
cdr3_nt: TGTGCCAGCAGCTGGGGGCCAGGGGGTTCGGTCGGGGAGCTGTTTTTT

j_call: TRBJ2-5
clone_size: many
d_call: NA
v_call: TRBV27
cdr3_aa: CASRDGAWETQYF
cdr3_nt: TGTGCCAGCCGGGACGGCGCTTGGGAGACCCAGTACTTC

j_call: TRBJ1-4
clone_size: many
d_call: NA
v_call: TRBV11-2
cdr3_aa: CASSAGTINEKLFF
cdr3_nt: TGTGCCAGCAGTGCCGGGACGATTAATGAAAAACTGTTTTTT

j_call: TRBJ1-4
clone_size: many
d_call: NA
v_call: TRBV11-2
cdr3_aa: CASSAGGNEKLFF
cdr3_nt: TGTGCCAGCAGTGCCGGGGGTAATGAAAAACTGTTTTTT

j_call: TRBJ2-7
clone_size: few
d_call: TRBD1
v_call: TRBV6-9
cdr3_aa: CASSYNHRTGGEWEQYF
cdr3_nt: TGTGCCAGCAGTTACAACCATAGGACAGGGGGGGAGTGGGAGCAGTACTTC

j_call: TRBJ1-1
clone_size: once
d_call: TRBD1
v_call: TRBV13
cdr3_aa: CASSLSGTGGYTEAFF
cdr3_nt: TGTGCCAGCAGCTTATCTGGGACAGGGGGCTACACTGAAGCTTTCTTT

j_call: TRBJ1-2
clone_size: once
d_call: NA
v_call: TRBV29-1
cdr3_aa: CSAIRQEEGYTF
cdr3_nt: TGCAGCGCTATTAGACAGGAAGAAGGCTACACCTTC

j_call: TRBJ2-7
clone_size: few
d_call: TRBD2
v_call: TRBV4-2
cdr3_aa: CASSPRVAGGGSYEQYF
cdr3_nt: TGTGCCAGCAGCCCCAGGGTCGCGGGAGGGGGCTCCTACGAGCAGTACTTC

j_call: TRBJ1-5
clone_size: many
d_call: TRBD1
v_call: TRBV24-1
cdr3_aa: CATSGGQGNQPQHF
cdr3_nt: TGTGCCACCAGTGGGGGACAGGGAAATCAGCCCCAGCATTTT

j_call: TRBJ2-7
clone_size: NA
d_call: TRBD2
v_call: TRBV28
cdr3_aa: CASTIGLAGKYEQYF
cdr3_nt: TGTGCCAGCACTATCGGACTAGCGGGAAAATACGAGCAGTACTTC

j_call: TRBJ1-6
clone_size: many
d_call: NA
v_call: TRBV12-3/TRBV12-4
cdr3_aa: CASSLRGRESPLHF
cdr3_nt: TGTGCCAGCAGTTTGCGGGGGAGAGAGTCACCCCTCCACTTT

j_call: TRBJ2-7
clone_size: NA
d_call: NA
v_call: TRBV28
cdr3_aa: CASSQIPGAYEQYF
cdr3_nt: TGTGCCAGCTCACAGATTCCCGGGGCCTACGAGCAGTACTTC

j_call: TRBJ2-7
clone_size: few
d_call: NA
v_call: TRBV4-2
cdr3_aa: CASSQEGRAGEQYF
cdr3_nt: TGTGCCAGCAGCCAAGAGGGTAGGGCAGGCGAGCAGTACTTC

j_call: TRBJ1-1
clone_size: many
d_call: NA
v_call: TRBV30
cdr3_aa: CAGQSGGPEAFF
cdr3_nt: TGTGCCGGCCAAAGTGGCGGCCCTGAAGCTTTCTTT

j_call: TRBJ2-2
clone_size: many
d_call: TRBD2
v_call: TRBV28
cdr3_aa: CASSFGGAGTGELFF
cdr3_nt: TGTGCCAGCAGTTTCGGGGGGGCTGGTACCGGGGAGCTGTTTTTT

j_call: TRBJ1-1
clone_size: NA
d_call: TRBD1
v_call: TRBV28
cdr3_aa: CASRETGGWTEAFF
cdr3_nt: TGTGCCAGCAGAGAAACAGGGGGCTGGACTGAAGCTTTCTTT

j_call: TRBJ2-4
clone_size: many
d_call: NA
v_call: TRBV12-3/TRBV12-4
cdr3_aa: CASSIRESGIQYF
cdr3_nt: TGTGCCAGCAGCATCAGGGAGAGTGGCATTCAGTACTTC

j_call: TRBJ1-5
clone_size: NA
d_call: NA
v_call: TRBV12-3/TRBV12-4
cdr3_aa: CASSSGGGGQPQHF
cdr3_nt: TGTGCCAGCAGTTCGGGGGGGGGGGGCCAGCCCCAGCATTTT

j_call: TRBJ2-7
clone_size: NA
d_call: TRBD1
v_call: TRBV7-9
cdr3_aa: CASSSHRGNSSYEQCF
cdr3_nt: TGTGCCAGCAGCTCCCACAGGGGAAACAGCTCCTACGAGCAGTGCTTC

j_call: TRBJ1-1
clone_size: few
d_call: NA
v_call: TRBV19
cdr3_aa: CASSIVRDSEAFF
cdr3_nt: TGTGCCAGTAGTATAGTAAGGGATTCTGAAGCTTTCTTT

j_call: TRBJ2-2
clone_size: few
d_call: NA
v_call: TRBV7-2
cdr3_aa: CASSFQPLLNTGELFF
cdr3_nt: TGTGCCAGCAGCTTTCAGCCTTTATTGAACACCGGGGAGCTGTTTTTT

j_call: TRBJ2-1
clone_size: few
d_call: TRBD1
v_call: TRBV20-1
cdr3_aa: CSAGQGNNEQFF
cdr3_nt: TGCAGTGCGGGACAGGGTAACAATGAGCAGTTCTTC

j_call: TRBJ2-7
clone_size: NA
d_call: NA
v_call: TRBV10-3
cdr3_aa: CATTFRDEQYF
cdr3_nt: TGTGCCACCACGTTTCGCGACGAGCAGTACTTC

j_call: TRBJ2-5
clone_size: many
d_call: TRBD2
v_call: TRBV11-3
cdr3_aa: CASSLGTSGISYQETQYF
cdr3_nt: TGTGCCAGCAGCTTAGGCACTAGCGGGATTTCGTACCAAGAGACCCAGTACTTC

j_call: TRBJ2-5
clone_size: many
d_call: NA
v_call: TRBV2
cdr3_aa: CASRPAGQSETQYF
cdr3_nt: TGTGCCAGCAGACCCGCGGGACAGTCGGAGACCCAGTACTTC